The sequence of this T cell receptor (beta chain) was determined in a study of OX40 agonist ivuxolimab in advanced cancers. The count of this clone is one. Assay used: immunoSEQ multiplex PCR; TCRdb lists only in-frame clones, some missing. The sample contains 55,000 to 85,000 clones, just over 85% of which appear only once. The V end lost 7 bases, the J end lost 4 bases, and 19 bases lay between the germline ends. In germline, CDR1 is MNHEY, CDR2 SVGAGI. The CDR3 length is 15 residues. V is TRBV6-5 and J is TRBJ1-1, with D possibly TRBD1 on 5 matching bases. This receptor was taken from an adult with an advanced solid tumor such as melanoma, head and neck, liver or kidney cancer. The material was CD4+ or CD8+ T cells sorted from blood, obtained in a trial of the OX40 agonist ivuxolimab. The CDR3 nucleotides are TGTGCCAGCATCCCAGATTGGCAGGGCCCCACTGAAGCTTTCTTT. It specifies CASIPDWQGPTEAFF.